This T cell receptor (beta chain) was documented in a study of circulating CD8 cells and anti-PD-1 response in melanoma. Study at large: Every 2 weeks, patients got 3 mg/kg nivolumab intravenously.

Trimming left V 3 bases short and J 4 bases short, with 8 bases between. Germline assignment: CDR1 LNHNV and CDR2 YYDKDF (reference sequence). The CDR3 sequence is 13 residues long. A note on this clonotype: What it recognizes is unknown.

Findings and limits, study-wide: Some patients were treatment-naive; others were previously treated. Experiments were generally run without replicates. DNEG was most diverse; TIGIT repertoires were least diverse.

Four subsets defined by PD-1 and/or TIGIT were sorted from live CD3+CD8+TCRalphabeta+ cells. Each library started from about 15 ng of total RNA using the QIAseq Immune Repertoire TCR panel. Using its own MiXCR run on the reads, TCRdb lists one record per CDR3 protein. The table has a few hundred distinct CDR3 sequences, under 7% seen once. The sequences come from CD8+ T cells from PBMCs, collected at baseline or after one month of anti-PD-1 therapy (not recorded which). This chain joins TRBV15 and TRBJ2-3; D call uncertain. The sequence was obtained from a human donor with melanoma. CDR3 DNA: TGTGCCACCAGCAGGGATAAGGCAGATACGCAGTATTTT. Protein: CATSRDKADTQYF. The full variable domain, in which reference TRBV15 and TRBJ2-3 provide the parts outside the CDR3, is DAMVIQNPRYQVTQFGKPVTLSCSQTLNHNVMYWYQQKSSQAPKLLFHYYDKDFNNEADTPDNFQSRRPNTSFCFLDIRSPGLGDTAMYLCATSRDKADTQYFGPGTRLTVL.